The clone carrying this T cell receptor beta chain was counted once. Just one base apart from a much larger clone, this may be a read error. This sample is part of a study of patients and donors after allogeneic stem cell transplantation. Germline V gives CDR1 DFQATT, CDR2 SNEGSKA (reference sequence). This CDR3 has 13 amino acids. One entry per CDR3 protein, called by TCRdb with MiXCR from the RT-PCR reads. The sample has approximately 61,000 distinct CDR3 sequences; approximately 12% are singletons. This receptor was taken from a human donor who was either an allogeneic HSCT recipient or a stem cell or donor lymphocyte infusion donor (not recorded which). It is not recorded whose cells these are; they may come from a transplant donor. The rearrangement links TRBV20-1 to TRBJ1-3; 7 bases match TRBD1. The specimen sequenced was blood, either unsorted or a sorted T cell fraction (not recorded which). In nucleotides, the CDR3 is TGCGGTGTCACCCAGGGGGCTGGAAACACCATATATTTT. Encoded protein: CGVTQGAGNTIYF.